This T cell receptor (beta chain) was identified in a study of cytomegalovirus exposure and HLA in healthy donors. Study findings and constraints: Relative to the approximately 700-donor mean, N-insertions were reportedly fewer in an Asian-associated ancestry cluster in a later analysis. Researchers counted 164 TCR beta chains as cytomegalovirus-associated. There were several of the most significant clusters that appeared linked to common viral pathogens in a later analysis. TRBV6-2, TRBV6-3 and some other V segments were unresolvable in 87-base-pair reads.

Primers included in the PCR were 60 Vbeta and 13 Jbeta primers. Some clones are missing from TCRdb's copy, which holds only in-frame ones; the method was immunoSEQ multiplex PCR. The sample table sets out 87,000 or so clones. V dropped 5 bases and J dropped 7 bases, with 18 bases sitting between them. The CDR3 contains 15 residues. Germline-derived CDR1 and CDR2 are MGHRA and YSYEKL. On this clone itself: The antigen is unknown.

The sequence was obtained from a man in his fifties or sixties in good health and CMV-seropositive. The chain uses TRBV4-1 and TRBJ2-1; D perhaps matches TRBD1 (5 bases). Input material: PBMCs. CDR3 sequence: CASSSGQGYGNEQFF. In DNA form, the CDR3 reads TGCGCCAGCAGCTCAGGGCAGGGTTATGGGAATGAGCAGTTCTTC.